This TCR beta chain derives from a study of T cell changes during pregnancy in multiple sclerosis. Method: immunoSEQ multiplex PCR; TCRdb's copy keeps in-frame clones and lacks some. Of over 50,000 clones in the sample, over 80% were seen once. The germline CDR1 and CDR2 sequences are GTSNPN and SVGIG (reference sequence). V lost 1 base and J lost 4, with 13 bases in between. The CDR3 is 14 residues long. Source: peripheral blood, taken in the first trimester of pregnancy. This receptor was obtained from a female donor in good health, enrolled as a control in a pregnancy study. This chain joins TRBV30 and TRBJ1-2; weak D call: TRBD1 (5 bases). In DNA form, the CDR3 reads TGTGCCTGGAGTGAAGGGGTTGGGCCCTATGGCTACACCTTC. Protein product: CAWSEGVGPYGYTF.